This TCR beta chain appears in the sequencing data of a study of CD8+CD57+ T cells in acquired aplastic anemia. Across the whole study: Across the sorted CD4+ and CD8+ cells, DNA amounts averaged about 3 ug. General observations from the study: The study identified twenty-nine CD8+ CDR3 sequences shared by patients and controls.

Using genomic DNA as the template, TCR beta VDJ and CDR3 profiling was carried out. TCRdb re-called the reads with MiXCR, one entry per CDR3 protein. The sample carries hundreds of thousands of distinct CDR3 sequences, just under 70% recorded once. Comments on this clonotype: Its antigen remains unidentified.

Trimming cost V 3 bases and J 2 bases, with 11 bases left between them. Germline CDR1 reads ENHRY; CDR2 reads SYGVKD. This CDR3 comprises 14 residues. This clonotype was obtained from a human donor in good health, serving as a control. The sequencing sample was made of sorted CD4+, CD8+, or CD8+CD57+ T cells (not recorded which) from PBMCs. V gene TRBV10-3 combines with J gene TRBJ2-7; the D gene is possibly TRBD1 (5 bases). CDR3 in amino acids: CAISEPDRAYEQYF. CDR3 DNA: TGTGCCATCAGTGAACCAGACAGAGCCTACGAGCAGTACTTC.